This T cell receptor beta chain derives from a study of beta chain features in type 1 diabetes. Since all of the isolated RNA was reverse transcribed, expressed TCRB transcripts were what got sequenced. Using immunoSEQ multiplex PCR, the repertoire was profiled, and TCRdb retains in-frame clones only, with some absent. Of under 550,000 clones in the sample, about an eighth are singletons; the top ten hold around 0.05%. This clone was counted between two and nine times. Trimming removed 1 base from V and 4 bases from J; junction bases left unmatched: 3. The CDR3 sequence is 15 residues long. CDR1 and CDR2 (germline): SEHNR, FQNEAQ (reference sequence).

The V call is TRBV7-9, the J call TRBJ2-1, with 8 bases aligning to TRBD1. The source of this sequence is a woman aged 18-30 years in good health. Sequences were obtained from naive CD4+ T cells from blood. The chain's CDR3 is CASSLDRGSYNEQFF. CDR3 DNA: TGTGCCAGCAGCTTAGACAGGGGGTCGTACAATGAGCAGTTCTTC.